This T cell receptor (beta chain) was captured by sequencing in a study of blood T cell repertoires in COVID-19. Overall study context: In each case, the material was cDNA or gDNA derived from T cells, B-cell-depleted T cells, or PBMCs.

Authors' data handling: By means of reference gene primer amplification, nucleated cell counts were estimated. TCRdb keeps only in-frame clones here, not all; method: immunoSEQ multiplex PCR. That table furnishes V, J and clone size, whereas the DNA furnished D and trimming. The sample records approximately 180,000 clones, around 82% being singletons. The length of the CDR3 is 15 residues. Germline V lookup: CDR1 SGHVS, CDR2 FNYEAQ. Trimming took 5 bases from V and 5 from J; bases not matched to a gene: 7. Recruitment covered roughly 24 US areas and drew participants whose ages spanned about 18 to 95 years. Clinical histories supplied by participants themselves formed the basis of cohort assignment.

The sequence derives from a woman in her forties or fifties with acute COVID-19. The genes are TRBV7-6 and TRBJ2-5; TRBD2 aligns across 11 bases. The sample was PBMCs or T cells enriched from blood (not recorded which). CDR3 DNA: TGTGCCAGCAGCAGACCTAGCGGGGGGTGGGAGACCCAGTACTTC. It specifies CASSRPSGGWETQYF.